This T cell receptor (beta chain) was retrieved from a study of T cell responses to AZD1222 COVID-19 vaccine (dated by TCRdb to the early 2020s). In terms of the full investigation: TCR sequencing was performed for over 230 trial participants, of whom around 210 were given two doses of AZD1222 and around 25 were given two doses of MenACWY control vaccine. Trial participants were enrolled into age subgroups of 18-55, 56-69 and 70-plus years, which contained about 160, 30 and 59 TCR-sequenced participants, respectively. Broader findings and caveats from the paper: Conclusions about previously exposed vaccinees are limited, since just 6 or 7 AZD1222 recipients were seropositive for SARS-CoV-2 at baseline. Because no samples from the day 14 peak response were available, repertoires could be characterized only after the peak T cell response. Reportedly, close to half of the unique spike-specific TCRs recognized epitopes lying outside the regions that are mutated in the B.1.351 and B.1.1.7 variants. Participants were mostly white British, with more females than males. The authors suggested clonal diversity may have been underestimated. In the small 56-69-year group, the increase in depth fell short of significance, most likely because of low power. Spike-specific TCR breadth and depth rose significantly after two AZD1222 doses compared with day 0 and with MenACWY recipients. The whole spike protein was spanned by vaccine-associated CD4 TCRs, and dominant responses were seen in regions 160-218 and 743-854.

Based on the germline V gene, the CDR1 and CDR2 sequences are SGHRS and YFSETQ. From cysteine to phenylalanine, the CDR3 is 15 amino acids long. Here the CDR3 DNA is all that survives: 45 bases in frame from base 1. V loses 3 bases, J loses 1 base, and the germline ends lie 11 bases apart. The CDR3 regions of human TCRbeta chains were subjected to immunosequencing. Per the source publication's procedure: Repertoire TCRs were matched against a reference library of SARS-CoV-2-specific TCRs generated with the MIRA antigen-specificity platform. Breadth was defined as the fraction of unique TCRs that were SARS-CoV-2-associated, and depth was defined as the fraction of total T cells that were SARS-CoV-2-associated. Using the MIRA data, every spike-specific TCR was mapped to the spike region that the TCR reacted to and assigned to either a CD4 or a CD8 class. Log10-transformed breadth and depth values were compared by one-way ANOVA with Sidak's multiple comparisons tests. The clones in this table, taken by TCRdb from immuneACCESS, are in-frame only. Not every clone is retained; where verified, under half of the shortfall comes from an unresolved V gene, and the cause of the rest is unknown. That table furnishes V, J and clone size, whereas the DNA furnished D and trimming. The sample data list more than 90,000 clones, and 88% of these were observed just once. Jointly, the top ten make up approximately 15% of the sample.

A word on this clone: Its target antigen remains unknown. No base qualities exist here, and no much larger clone lies one base off it.

The time point label for this specimen denotes: about 28 days (+/-7) after the second vaccine dose. Because spike-specific TCR depth and breadth did not differ between the two schedules, AZD1222 recipients who got a second dose at roughly 4 weeks were pooled with those who got a second dose at roughly 12 weeks. Vaccinee samples came from UK trials COV001 and COV002, including a single-blind randomized controlled phase 2/3 trial of AZD1222 (ChAdOx1 nCoV-19) in healthy adults. Trial participant PBMC samples were collected at day 0 and day 28 after the second dose for TCRbeta chain sequencing. This clonotype originated in an adult who received the AZD1222 COVID-19 vaccine. Recombination joined TRBV5-1 with TRBJ2-1; perhaps TRBD2 is the D gene, with 5 bases matching. This specimen was peripheral blood, taken 28 days after the second AZD1222 dose. The sequenced DNA: TGCGCCAGCAGCTGGCTGGGAGTTTCCTACAATGAGCAGTTCTTC. It translates as CASSWLGVSYNEQFF.